Below, 29 T cell receptor beta chains from the same sample are listed, as sequenced in a study of T cells in Graves' hyperthyroidism and ophthalmopathy. Researchers amplified the TCR beta CDR3 regions from RNA transcripts. Primed by the HTBI set, a first-round RT-PCR was run on the TCR CDR3. TCRdb reanalysed the multiplex PCR reads using MiXCR and keeps one entry per CDR3 protein. Here the sample spans almost 350,000 distinct CDR3 sequences, 15% to 20% being singletons. Source material: blood. All receptors come from a woman in her thirties or forties with Graves' ophthalmopathy.

This clonotype came up many times. The chain links TRBV28 to TRBJ2-7; D tentatively fits TRBD1 or TRBD2 (5 bases each). There are 12 residues in the CDR3. Trimming took off 2 bases at V and 6 bases at J, with 8 bases between the two ends. Germline lookup yields CDR1 MDHEN and CDR2 SYDVKM. CDR3 in DNA: TGTGCCAGCAGTTTAGGGGGAACCGAGCAGTACTTC. This translates into CASSLGGTEQYF.

This clonotype was counted many times. V and J are TRBV11-2 and TRBJ1-1; perhaps TRBD1 as D (6 bases). Trimming pared 3 bases from V and 8 bases from J, leaving 10 bases between. Germline V gene sequence: CDR1 SGHAT, CDR2 FQNNGV. The CDR3 contains 12 residues. The CDR3 loop is CASSFAGAEAFF. The CDR3 nucleotides read TGTGCCAGCAGCTTTGCAGGGGCCGAAGCTTTCTTT.

This clonotype was recorded a few times. The junction and the germline gene differ at one end; a read error may be behind it. The V and J genes are TRBV6-1 and TRBJ2-5, with D maybe TRBD2 (6 bases). CDR3 size: 14 residues. Germline CDR1 is MNHNS and CDR2 is SASEGT. The CDR3 bases are TGCGCCAGCAGTGAAAGAAGGGCGGGGGAGACCCAGTACTTC. Translated: CASSERRAGETQYF.

This clonotype was recorded many times. The junction departs from the called germline gene at one end, perhaps through a read error. CDR3 bases: TGTGCCAGCAGCCTAGCGTCAGGCGCCGGGGAGCTGTTTTTT. It translates to CASSLASGAGELFF. V is TRBV7-9 and J is TRBJ2-2; possibly TRBD2 for D (6 bases). In germline, CDR1 is SEHNR, CDR2 FQNEAQ (reference sequence). The CDR3 length is 14 residues.

This clonotype turned up a few times. The chain has TRBV6-5 and TRBJ1-2; 7 positions match TRBD1. Germline V gene sequence: CDR1 MNHEY, CDR2 SVGAGI. V lost 3 bases and J lost 8; bases outside the gene matches: 9. The length of the CDR3 is 14 residues. For the CDR3, the DNA is TGTGCCAGCAGTTATTCGACAGGGCGGGGAGGCTACACCTTC. Its translation: CASSYSTGRGGYTF.

This clonotype was counted ten times or more. DNA of the CDR3: TGTGCCAGCAGATTCGGGACAGGCCAAGAGACCCAGTACTTC. Its translation: CASRFGTGQETQYF. V is TRBV28 and J is TRBJ2-5; 8 nucleotides agree with TRBD1. The CDR3 is made up of 14 amino acids. Germline assignment: CDR1 MDHEN and CDR2 SYDVKM. Unmatched junction bases numbered 4, after V lost 6 bases and J lost 1 base.

The J gene is TRBJ2-2, the V gene TRBV6-1; 8 nucleotides line up with TRBD2. The trim removed 7 bases at V and 4 bases at J, leaving 2 bases unmatched. CDR3 length equals 13 residues. The germline V gene has CDR1 MNHNS and CDR2 SASEGT. Written as DNA, the CDR3 is TGTGCCAGCATTGGGACTAGCACCGGGGAGCTGTTTTTT. This gives the protein CASIGTSTGELFF.

This clonotype was counted many times. V usage is TRBV7-9 and J usage is TRBJ1-2, with D perhaps TRBD1 (5 bases). CDR1 and CDR2 (germline): SEHNR, FQNEAQ (reference sequence). Trimming removed 5 bases at V and 4 bases at J, with 11 bases between. The CDR3 sequence is 13 residues long. CDR3 DNA sequence: TGTGCCAGCAGCCCGCTGACAGTCTATGGCTACACCTTC. This codes for CASSPLTVYGYTF.

At least ten counts were recorded for this clonotype. The chain couples TRBV11-2 to TRBJ2-7; D gene ambiguous. The CDR3 totals 15 residues. Germline assignment: CDR1 SGHAT and CDR2 FQNNGV. The V end lost 1 base, the J end lost 7 bases, and 17 bases lay between the germline ends. DNA of the CDR3: TGTGCCAGCAGCTTAGTCCAAAGTCGGAGATGGGAGCAGTACTTC. It translates to CASSLVQSRRWEQYF.

CDR3 DNA: TGTGCCAGCTCACCCTCAGGACAGGGGTTAGAGCAGTACTTC. This sequence encodes CASSPSGQGLEQYF. J is TRBJ2-7 and V is TRBV18, with TRBD1 matching over 9 bases. The CDR3 runs 14 residues. Germline CDR1 reads KGHSH; CDR2 reads LQKENI. V shed 3 bases, J shed 7 bases, and the junction held 7 bases outside the gene matches.

This clonotype was found many times. The rearrangement links TRBV20-1 to TRBJ2-2, with 10 bases fitting TRBD2. CDR1 DFQATT and CDR2 SNEGSKA come from the germline V gene (reference sequence). The CDR3 has 16 amino acids. The ends lost 2 bases at V and 0 bases at J; junction bases unmatched: 3. The CDR3 spells CSARPSGRANTGELFF. The CDR3 coding sequence is TGCAGTGCTAGACCCAGCGGGAGGGCGAACACCGGGGAGCTGTTTTTT.

This clonotype was seen many times. V gene TRBV28 combines with J gene TRBJ1-2; 9 nucleotides match TRBD1. This CDR3 is 16 amino acids long. V lost 5 bases and J lost 0; bases outside the gene matches: 7. Germline values: CDR1 MDHEN, CDR2 SYDVKM. Here the CDR3 reads CASSRDRDLANYGYTF. For the CDR3, the DNA is TGTGCCAGCAGTCGGGACAGGGATTTAGCTAACTATGGCTACACCTTC.

This clonotype was counted many times. The chain carries TRBV12-3 or TRBV12-4 and TRBJ2-7, with a tentative D call TRBD2 (5 bases). V lost 5 bases and J lost 2, with 10 bases in between. This CDR3 has 13 residues. The CDR3 region has the DNA TGTGCCAGCAGTAGCGGCGTGGCCTACGAGCAGTACTTC. Its translation is CASSSGVAYEQYF.

This clonotype was recorded at least ten times. The chain couples TRBV7-2 to TRBJ2-7; D is ambiguous. V dropped 2 bases and J dropped 0 bases, with 8 bases sitting between them. Looked up from germline, CDR1 is SGHTA and CDR2 is FQGNSA. There are 14 residues in the CDR3. The CDR3 sequence: CASSLSLSSYEQYF. The CDR3, as DNA: TGTGCCAGCAGCTTAAGTCTTAGCTCCTACGAGCAGTACTTC.

This clonotype was seen at least ten times. The chain employs TRBV5-1 and TRBJ2-5, with a possible D match to TRBD2 (5 bases). Trimming left V 4 bases short and J 5 bases short, with 6 bases between. The CDR3 covers 11 residues. Germline-derived CDR1 and CDR2 are SGHRS and YFSETQ. In DNA form, the CDR3 reads TGCGCCAGCAGCGGCGGGGAGACCCAGTACTTC. Translating gives CASSGGETQYF.

This clonotype appeared many times. The chain is built from TRBV30 and TRBJ2-7, with a possible D match to TRBD2 (5 bases). This CDR3 has 11 residues. From germline, CDR1 is GTSNPN and CDR2 SVGIG (reference sequence). The V and J ends lost 1 base and 7 bases respectively, with 8 bases between them. The DNA for the CDR3 is TGTGCCTGGAGTGGGTCGGGGGAGCAGTACTTC. Protein product: CAWSGSGEQYF.

The chain joins TRBV24-1 to TRBJ2-5; 7 positions match TRBD1. J was trimmed by 5 bases and V by 6 bases; bases with no gene match: 5. This CDR3 has 13 residues. Germline lookup yields CDR1 KGHDR and CDR2 SFDVKD. The CDR3 DNA is TGTGCCACCAGTCAAGGGGGCTCGGAGACCCAGTACTTC. This codes for CATSQGGSETQYF.

This clonotype was recorded many times. V is TRBV12-3 or TRBV12-4 and J is TRBJ2-5; perhaps TRBD1 as D (6 bases). This CDR3 contains 13 residues. Trimming stripped 6 bases from V and 5 bases from J, with 13 bases between. The CDR3 spells CASSKTGLETQYF. CDR3 DNA sequence: TGTGCCAGCAGCAAAACAGGGTTGGAGACCCAGTACTTC.

This clonotype occurred many times. This CDR3 reads CASSLGGRGANNSPLHF. DNA of the CDR3: TGTGCCAGCAGTCTTGGGGGGAGAGGGGCGAATAATTCACCCCTCCACTTT. This chain joins TRBV27 and TRBJ1-6, with a weak D call TRBD1 (5 bases). Germline CDR1 reads MNHEY; CDR2 reads SMNVEV (reference sequence). CDR3 length equals 17 residues. Deletions cut 5 bases from V and 5 bases from J, with 19 bases between.

This clonotype was found many times. The chain couples TRBV11-2 to TRBJ2-2, with 12 bases that match TRBD2. Trimming cost V 5 bases and J 4 bases; bases outside gene matches: 5. The length of the CDR3 is 16 residues. Germline V gene lookup returns CDR1 SGHAT and CDR2 FQNNGV. The CDR3 spells CASSPRLAGVTGELFF. The CDR3 region has the DNA TGTGCCAGCAGCCCGAGACTAGCGGGAGTCACCGGGGAGCTGTTTTTT. Supplemented by reference TRBV11-2 and TRBJ2-2, the full variable domain reads EAGVAQSPRYKIIEKRQSVAFWCNPISGHATLYWYQQILGQGPKLLIQFQNNGVVDDSQLPKDRFSAERLKGVDSTLKIQPAKLEDSAVYLCASSPRLAGVTGELFFGEGSRLTVL.

This clonotype was observed at least ten times. The chain links TRBV7-9 to TRBJ1-1; 7 bases are a match to TRBD1. The CDR3 is 14 residues long. Germline-derived CDR1 and CDR2 are SEHNR and FQNEAQ (reference sequence). J gave up 6 bases and V 4 bases, and 8 bases lay outside the gene matches. Here the CDR3 DNA reads TGTGCCAGCAGCTGGAACCAGCAGGGGGCTGAAGCTTTCTTT. It translates to CASSWNQQGAEAFF.

In its sample, this clonotype was seen many times. The chain links TRBV30 to TRBJ2-5; the D call may be TRBD1 or TRBD2 (5 bases each). With 5 bases removed from V and 9 bases from J, the gap between germline ends came to 16 bases. This CDR3 is 12 amino acids long. Germline loops: CDR1 GTSNPN, CDR2 SVGIG (reference sequence). The CDR3 reads CAWGTTLGAQYF. The CDR3 DNA is TGTGCCTGGGGCACCACCCTGGGGGCCCAGTACTTC.

This clonotype was recorded at least ten times. The CDR3 spells CSATDDRDTEAFF. CDR3 DNA: TGCAGTGCTACCGACGACAGGGACACTGAAGCTTTCTTT. V usage is TRBV20-1 and J usage is TRBJ1-1; 7 bases align to TRBD1. Germline assignment: CDR1 DFQATT and CDR2 SNEGSKA (reference sequence). The CDR3 length is 13 residues. V lost 4 bases and J lost 3; bases outside the gene matches: 5.

This clonotype turned up a few times. A read error may account for a junction end that differs from germline. This rearrangement joins TRBV7-8 to TRBJ2-7; TRBD2 might be the D (6 bases). The CDR3 sequence is 11 residues long. Germline-derived CDR1 and CDR2 are SGHVS and FQNEAQ. The CDR3 DNA reads TGTGCCATCAGCCTCGGGACTGAGCAGTACTTC. This codes for CAISLGTEQYF.

This CDR3 is CSARVGTGNSPLHF. The CDR3 DNA sequence: TGCAGTGCTAGAGTCGGGACAGGGAATTCACCCCTCCACTTT. The chain combines TRBV20-1 with TRBJ1-6; the match to TRBD1 covers 9 bases. V lost 1 base to trimming and J lost 7 bases; unmatched junction nucleotides: 2. The CDR3 is made up of 14 amino acids. Germline-derived CDR1 and CDR2 are DFQATT and SNEGSKA (reference sequence).

The table lists this clonotype with many counts. The rearrangement uses TRBV27 and TRBJ2-7, with D possibly being TRBD2 (6 bases). With 0 bases removed from V and 2 bases from J, the gap between germline ends came to 14 bases. This CDR3 comprises 16 residues. CDR1 is MNHEY, CDR2 SMNVEV, per germline (reference sequence). The chain's CDR3 is CASSLSREARAYEQYF. The CDR3, as DNA: TGTGCCAGCAGTTTATCGAGGGAGGCACGAGCCTACGAGCAGTACTTC.

This clonotype was detected ten times or more. The CDR3: CASSFRGGDRSLSTEAFF. The CDR3 coding sequence is TGTGCCAGCAGCTTCCGAGGGGGGGACAGAAGTTTGAGCACTGAAGCTTTCTTT. This sequence joins TRBV7-8 and TRBJ1-1; 7 nucleotides align to TRBD1. This CDR3 has 18 amino acids. The germline V gene has CDR1 SGHVS and CDR2 FQNEAQ. V was clipped by 3 bases and J by 4 bases; unmatched bases: 17.

To note about this clonotype: At one boundary the junction diverges from the germline segment, which might be a read error. The rearrangement uses TRBV6-1 and TRBJ2-4; TRBD1 agrees at 8 bases. The germline gives CDR1 MNHNS, CDR2 SASEGT. This CDR3 spans 13 amino acids. The CDR3 nucleotides are TGTGCCTGCAGCCGCGACAGGGGTTACCTTCAGTACTTC. Translated: CACSRDRGYLQYF.

This clonotype was detected many times. The chain joins TRBV30 to TRBJ2-2, with 14 bases matching TRBD2. The CDR3 has 18 amino acids. Losses at the gene ends were 1 base for V and 3 bases for J; bases not matched to a gene: 7. The germline gives CDR1 GTSNPN, CDR2 SVGIG (reference sequence). CDR3 loop: CAWSGGLAGGWYTGELFF. The CDR3 DNA sequence: TGTGCCTGGAGTGGCGGACTAGCGGGGGGTTGGTACACCGGGGAGCTGTTTTTT. Using reference TRBV30 and TRBJ2-2 for the parts outside the CDR3, the full variable domain is SQTIHQWPATLVQPVGSPLSLECTVEGTSNPNLYWYRQAAGRGLQLLFYSVGIGQISSEVPQNLSASRPQDRQFILSSKKLLLSDSGFYLCAWSGGLAGGWYTGELFFGEGSRLTVL.